These T cell receptor beta chains were read from a single sample in a study of cytomegalovirus exposure and HLA in healthy donors. Data came from immunoSEQ multiplex PCR; TCRdb stores just in-frame clones and leaves some out. The sample shows over 120,000 clones, about 95% of them seen only once. The sequenced material came from PBMCs. These receptors were taken from a man younger than 30 in good health and CMV-seropositive. The CDR3 runs from the conserved cysteine through the conserved F or W. D genes are given only for firm matches. A clone size is listed for some rows: how often the clone was seen (once, few, many), or a class if it is expanded.

cdr3_aa | cdr3_nt | clone_size | cdr3_length | j_call | v_call | d_call
CASSQDFAGGGRDEQFF | TGTGCCAGCAGCCAAGATTTCGCGGGGGGAGGGCGTGATGAGCAGTTCTTC | - | 17 | TRBJ2-1 | TRBV14 | TRBD2
CASSPPGGTSGYNEQFF | TGTGCCAGCAGCCCTCCCGGGGGGACTAGCGGGTACAATGAGCAGTTCTTC | - | 17 | TRBJ2-1 | TRBV9 | TRBD2
CASSLVQGGGTYEQYF | TGTGCCAGCAGCTTAGTTCAGGGAGGGGGAACCTACGAGCAGTACTTC | few | 16 | TRBJ2-7 | TRBV7-9 | -
CASSYPGQGRRPVLYEQYF | TGTGCCAGCAGTTATCCGGGACAGGGGCGCCGCCCGGTCCTCTACGAGCAGTACTTC | - | 19 | TRBJ2-7 | TRBV6-7 | TRBD1
CASSPGQINYGYTF | TGTGCCAGCTCACCGGGACAGATCAACTATGGCTACACCTTC | - | 14 | TRBJ1-2 | TRBV18 | TRBD1
CASRQENTEAFF | TGTGCCAGCAGACAGGAGAACACTGAAGCTTTCTTT | - | 12 | TRBJ1-1 | TRBV27 | -
CASSADRLDGYTF | TGTGCCAGCAGCGCTGACAGGTTGGATGGCTACACCTTC | - | 13 | TRBJ1-2 | TRBV6-1 | -
CASSPAGNYEQYF | TGTGCCAGCAGTCCCGCGGGTAACTACGAGCAGTACTTC | - | 13 | TRBJ2-7 | TRBV28 | -
CAISRLWGQGTELFF | TGTGCCATCAGTCGTCTTTGGGGACAGGGGACGGAACTGTTTTTT | - | 15 | TRBJ1-4 | TRBV10-3 | TRBD1
CASRVGAQRSEAFF | TGTGCCAGTAGGGTGGGGGCCCAACGGTCTGAAGCTTTCTTT | - | 14 | TRBJ1-1 | TRBV19 | -
CASSLTGLYGYTF | TGTGCCAGCAGCTTGACAGGGTTATATGGCTACACCTTC | - | 13 | TRBJ1-2 | TRBV28 | TRBD1
CASSPVPGQGRSSPLHF | TGTGCCAGCAGCCCCGTCCCGGGACAGGGTCGGTCATCACCCCTCCACTTT | - | 17 | TRBJ1-6 | TRBV5-5 | TRBD1
CASTRDSKQYF | TGTGCCAGCACCCGGGACAGTAAGCAGTACTTC | - | 11 | TRBJ2-7 | TRBV2 | TRBD1
CASSRQGYEKLFF | TGTGCCAGCAGCCGACAGGGATATGAAAAACTGTTTTTT | - | 13 | TRBJ1-4 | TRBV28 | TRBD1
CASSEPSDGGQGQYF | TGCGCCAGCAGTGAGCCCTCAGACGGCGGTCAGGGGCAGTACTTC | once | 15 | TRBJ2-7 | TRBV10-2 | -
CASRWGRGGTDTQYF | TGTGCCAGCAGATGGGGTAGGGGAGGGACAGATACGCAGTATTTT | - | 15 | TRBJ2-3 | TRBV28 | TRBD2
CASSFGQDNEKLFF | TGTGCCAGCAGTTTCGGACAGGATAATGAAAAACTGTTTTTT | once | 14 | TRBJ1-4 | TRBV27 | TRBD1
CASSLSGLAHEQFF | TGTGCCAGCAGCTTATCGGGACTAGCTCATGAGCAGTTCTTC | - | 14 | TRBJ2-1 | TRBV2 | TRBD2
CASSVGSSSDQETQYF | TGTGCCAGCAGCGTAGGTTCGTCTTCAGATCAAGAGACCCAGTACTTC | - | 16 | TRBJ2-5 | TRBV9 | -
CASSIQTGDSETQYF | TGTGCCAGCAGCATACAGACAGGGGATTCGGAGACCCAGTACTTC | - | 15 | TRBJ2-5 | TRBV7-2 | TRBD1
CASSSYPTGDYGTEAFF | TGTGCCAGCAGTTCCTATCCCACAGGGGATTATGGCACTGAAGCTTTCTTT | - | 17 | TRBJ1-1 | TRBV27 | TRBD1
CASSASGRETQYF | TGTGCCAGCAGTGCTAGCGGGAGGGAGACCCAGTACTTC | - | 13 | TRBJ2-5 | TRBV2 | TRBD2
CASSEQGRETQYF | TGTGCCAGCAGTGAACAGGGGAGAGAGACCCAGTACTTC | - | 13 | TRBJ2-5 | TRBV2 | -
CASSLGGLAVYEQYF | TGTGCCAGCAGTTTGGGGGGACTAGCGGTCTACGAGCAGTACTTC | - | 15 | TRBJ2-7 | TRBV28 | TRBD2
CASSVGGRAIGELFF | TGTGCCAGCAGCGTAGGCGGGAGGGCCATCGGGGAGCTGTTTTTT | - | 15 | TRBJ2-2 | TRBV9 | TRBD2
CASSRGAEQFF | TGTGCCAGCTCACGTGGAGCTGAGCAGTTCTTC | - | 11 | TRBJ2-1 | TRBV18 | -
CASSRPGLALDTQYF | TGTGCCAGTAGTCGACCGGGACTAGCGCTAGATACGCAGTATTTT | - | 15 | TRBJ2-3 | TRBV19 | TRBD2
CASSLGRTGLYGYTF | TGTGCCAGCAGCTTGGGTAGGACAGGGCTCTATGGCTACACCTTC | - | 15 | TRBJ1-2 | TRBV5-6 | TRBD1
CASSLAGSREQYF | TGCGCCAGCAGCTTGGCCGGGTCCCGCGAGCAGTACTTC | - | 13 | TRBJ2-7 | TRBV5-1 | -
CASSTGTGFEQYF | TGTGCCAGCAGCACCGGGACAGGGTTCGAGCAGTACTTC | - | 13 | TRBJ2-7 | TRBV13 | TRBD1
CASRQVDEQYF | TGTGCCAGCAGGCAGGTGGACGAGCAGTACTTC | - | 11 | TRBJ2-7 | TRBV28 | -